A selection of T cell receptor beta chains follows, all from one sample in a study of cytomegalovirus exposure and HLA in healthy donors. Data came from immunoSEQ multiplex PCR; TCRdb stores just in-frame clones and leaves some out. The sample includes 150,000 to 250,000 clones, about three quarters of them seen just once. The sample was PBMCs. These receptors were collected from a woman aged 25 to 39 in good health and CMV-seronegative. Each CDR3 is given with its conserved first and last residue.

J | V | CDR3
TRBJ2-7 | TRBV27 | CASRALGQGGVEQYF
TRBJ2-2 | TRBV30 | CAQAIKTGRTGELFF
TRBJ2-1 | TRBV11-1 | CASSSFTGTPTNEQFF
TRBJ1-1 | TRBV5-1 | CASSLVGENTEAFF
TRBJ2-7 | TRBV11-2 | CASSLVGTSGVTHSYEQYF
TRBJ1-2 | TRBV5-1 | CASSPGGGGRYGYTF
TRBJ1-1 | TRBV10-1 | CASSELPNTEAFF
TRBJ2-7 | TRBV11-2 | CASSLTDRSSYEQYF
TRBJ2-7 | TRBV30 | CAWSPSSYEQYF
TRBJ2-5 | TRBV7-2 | CASSPRWRVGQETQYF
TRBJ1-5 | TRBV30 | CAFHGGAGQPQHF
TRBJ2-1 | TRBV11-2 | CASSATGVWGNEQFF
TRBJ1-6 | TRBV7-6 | CASSLGTVYSPLHF
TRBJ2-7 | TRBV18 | CASSPGGGLSYEQYF
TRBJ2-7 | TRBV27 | CASSFQGSSYEQYF
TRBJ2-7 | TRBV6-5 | CASSSLSMWGREQYF
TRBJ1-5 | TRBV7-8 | CASSLVAGHSNQPQHF
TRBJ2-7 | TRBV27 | CASSLRDTTYEQYF
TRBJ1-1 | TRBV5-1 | CASTYRENTEAFF
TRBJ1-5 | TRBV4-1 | CASSLMFNQPQHF
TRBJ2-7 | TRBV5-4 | CASSFTGAAYEQYF
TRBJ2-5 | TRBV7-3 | CASSPAALETQYF
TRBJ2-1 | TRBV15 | CATSSSGTGRYNEQFF
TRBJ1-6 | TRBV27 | CASSLRGWNNSPLHF
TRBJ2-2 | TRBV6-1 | CASSALAGGKNGELFF
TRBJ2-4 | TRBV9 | CASSPTGEGKNIQYF
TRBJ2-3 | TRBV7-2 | CASSWGLPTDTQYF
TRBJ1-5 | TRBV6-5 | CASSYRRSQPQHF
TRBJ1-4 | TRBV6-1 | CASSEVGQGAGKLFF
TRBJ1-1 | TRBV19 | CASSRGNLNTEAFF
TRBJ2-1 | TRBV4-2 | CASSQPTSGGPNEQFF
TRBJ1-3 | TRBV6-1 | CASSERFLLGGSSGNTIYF
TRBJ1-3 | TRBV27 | CASSLSDRASGNTIYF
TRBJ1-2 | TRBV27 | CASMPGGGINYGYTF
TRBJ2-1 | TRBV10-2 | CASRIGTSGSEQFF
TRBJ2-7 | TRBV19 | CASSRDSYEQYF
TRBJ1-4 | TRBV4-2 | CASSQGPGRYEKLFF
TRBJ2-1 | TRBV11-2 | CASSPEPSGGSWRGNEQFF
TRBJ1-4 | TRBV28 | CASSFGGGGRNEKLFF
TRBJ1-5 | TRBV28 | CASVSGQGLFRRNQPQHF
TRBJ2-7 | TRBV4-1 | CASSLQQGYEQYF
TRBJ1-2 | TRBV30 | CACTLVPNHSGYTF
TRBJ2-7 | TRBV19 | CASSPTSGALTYEQYF
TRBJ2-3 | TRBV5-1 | CASSLGLAGPDTQYF
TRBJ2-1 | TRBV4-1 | CASSQVDLISYNEQFF
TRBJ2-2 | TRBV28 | CASRKQGVSGELFF
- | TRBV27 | CASSATSGYSYEQYF
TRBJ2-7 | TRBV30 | CAWSVGQGLGEQYF
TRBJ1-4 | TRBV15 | CATSRAIGTATNEKLFF
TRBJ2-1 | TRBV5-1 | CASSLSGQEYNEQFF
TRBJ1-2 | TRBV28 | CASSLPQGVYGYTF